The present TCR beta chain was sequenced within a study of shared clonotypes between healthy human individuals (dated by TCRdb to about 2020). For the study in its entirety: The cohort comprised a couple of women and a few men aged 18 to 49 years. To estimate repertoire size and how much clonotypes are shared between individuals, the study performed deep sequencing of blood TCR repertoires from a handful of healthy adults. Per donor, leukapheresis produced somewhere between about 0.9 and 9 billion PBMCs. For each donor, CD4 naive and CD4 memory were each given three plates, CD8 naive was given two plates, and CD8 memory was given one plate. Different laboratories and diverse techniques were used to prepare libraries and sequence TCR repertoires, to increase sequencing depth and limit assay-specific biases. Overall results and qualifications from the work: Larger estimated clonotype richness was generally found for naive subsets than for memory subsets. Incomplete sequencing was indicated by rarefaction of sorted-subset datasets, despite the large sequencing depth. Sharing across several donors was observed for about 5% of naive CD4, over 3% of naive CD8, roughly 2.3% of memory CD4, and about 0.38% of memory CD8 clonotypes. Sampling was limited to blood, and TCR repertoires in tissue likely differ from TCR repertoires in blood. Based on pairwise subsampling, the degree of clonotype sharing among donors was expected to be affected by sequencing depth. The small number of donors limited the genetic and exposure-history diversity represented. Higher generation probabilities were observed for clonotypes shared by all four sorted-subset donors than for non-shared clonotypes.

TCR CDR3 regions were amplified from genomic DNA by multiplex PCR using the deep immunoSEQ assay. For each cell subset, the extracted genomic DNA was distributed evenly across all wells of several immunoSEQ 96-well plates, and each plate served as one replicate. Each replicate PCR for sorted subsets received around 0.2 ug genomic DNA, equal to roughly 33,000 T cell genomes. Purified libraries were measured with a Qubit 3.0 fluorometer, size-checked on a Bioanalyzer 2100, and measured again with the KAPA Library Quantification kit. A separate single-read 150-cycle Illumina NextSeq 550 flow cell was used to sequence each immunoSEQ 96-well plate. Processing in the source paper ran as follows. Because only junctional sequences without quality scores were contained in the immunoSEQ output, filtering matching that applied to full-length reads could not be performed. Sequences were annotated with PyIR, a Python wrapper for IgBLAST v1.9, and V/J genes and CDR3 were assigned using IMGT germline references. Reads with weak V/J assignments (E-value above 1e-6), missing CDR3, stop codons, out-of-frame junctions, or ambiguous translated residues were removed. V3J clonotypes were defined by identical inferred V gene, J gene, and CDR3 amino acid sequence. Percentage overlap between repertoires was computed as shared unique clonotypes divided by the size of the smaller repertoire. Richness of each repertoire was evaluated using RTK rarefaction, the Chao1 estimator, and Recon v2.1 estimates of unobserved clonotypes. Generation probabilities for all TCRbeta clonotypes obtained by the gDNA method from four donors were computed using OLGA. TCRdb took over this immuneACCESS table, retaining in-frame rearrangements with V and J assigned. Such tables are incomplete; in checked studies, under half of the missing clones stem from an unresolved V gene, and the remainder is unexplained. That table supplies the V and J calls and clone size; D and trimming were determined from the DNA. This sample lists roughly 220,000 clones; 50% to 80% were detected once. 11% of the sample is in the top ten clones.

Healthy HIV-negative adults with no recently reported acute infections or vaccinations were included as donors. Every donor was a Caucasian adult residing in Nashville, Tennessee, USA. CD4+ T cells were enriched by magnetic negative selection, after which naive cells were positively selected on CD45RA and the negative fraction was taken as the memory subset. Blood was obtained by leukapheresis, after which PBMCs were separated by Ficoll-Histopaque density gradient centrifugation and cryopreserved in liquid nitrogen vapor phase. Analytical flow cytometry was used to check the purity and quantity of every magnetically sorted T cell population. From each sorted fraction, genomic DNA was isolated and quantified by UV absorbance on a Nanodrop 2000c. As concerns this clone: Its antigen is not yet known. No base quality values were provided; no much bigger clone lies one nucleotide off.

The CDR3 runs 11 residues from the cysteine to the phenylalanine. Just the 33-base CDR3 DNA is kept, in frame starting at base 1. Looking up the germline V gene yields CDR1 SGHDN and CDR2 FVKESK. V is pared back by 0 bases and J by 4 bases, with 0 bases lying between the germline termini. The sample comprised memory CD4+ T cells sorted from blood. The cell subset or site label, read with the paper, signifies: CD45RA-negative fraction. The receptor comes from a man aged 25-45 years in good health. The chain is encoded by TRBV14 joined to TRBJ2-5, with the D gene not clear enough to name. Read as DNA, the sequence is TGTGCCAGCAGCCAAGAAGAGACCCAGTACTTC. It is translated as CASSQEETQYF.